This T cell receptor (beta chain) stems from a study of blood T cell repertoires in COVID-19. Profiled with immunoSEQ multiplex PCR; TCRdb holds only in-frame clones, not every one. The sample yields hundreds of thousands of clones, roughly 90% seen once. This clone was recorded a few times. The CDR3 consists of 13 residues. V was trimmed by 6 bases and J by 3 bases, leaving 12 bases between them. CDR1 is SQVTM, CDR2 ANQGSEA, per germline. This chain connects TRBV29-1 to TRBJ1-5; D remains unclear. The source material was peripheral blood. The receptor comes from a man aged 18 to 30 with active or convalescent COVID-19. Here the CDR3 DNA reads TGCAGCGTCCTAACGGGTCACAATCAGCCCCAGCATTTT. Residues: CSVLTGHNQPQHF.